Listed below are T cell receptor beta chains from one sample, sequenced in a study of OX40 agonist ivuxolimab in advanced cancers. Profiled with immunoSEQ multiplex PCR; TCRdb holds only in-frame clones, not every one. The sample shows approximately 66,000 clones, 65% to 90% of them seen only once. Sample: CD4+ or CD8+ T cells sorted from blood, taken in a trial of the OX40 agonist ivuxolimab. The receptor set was obtained from an adult with an advanced solid tumor such as melanoma, head and neck, liver or kidney cancer. The CDR3 runs from the conserved cysteine through the conserved F or W. The order of the fields is V gene, CDR3 protein.

TRBV6-5 | CASSSGGQLITDTQYF
TRBV19 | CASSIPFTDTQYF
TRBV29-1 | CSVENRHDNYGYTF
TRBV7-2 | CASSRGGTNGYTF
TRBV11-2 | CASSLNDYEQYF
TRBV18 | CASSPVTQETQYF
TRBV7-2 | CASSFASGAYEQYF
TRBV2 | CASSGTLGGGYTF
TRBV18 | CASSPGAYEQYF
TRBV7-2 | CASGPRGYNEQFF
TRBV13 | CASNLQGGYGYTF
TRBV28 | CASSFGGREQYF
TRBV4-3 | CASSQGLSGAYNEQFF
TRBV6-5 | CASSRTADNEQFF
TRBV7-2 | CASSSGYGTGVKETQYF
TRBV11-2 | CASSLSSGGSYGYTF
TRBV5-4 | CASSLRIAGDTQYF
TRBV12-5 | CASGRDSTSYEQYF
TRBV6-5 | CASSYSGSHGELFF
TRBV5-1 | CASSWQSIDNEQFF
TRBV28 | CASTTFGQGPSYEQYF
TRBV19 | CASSLTKKGNTIYF
TRBV12-5 | CASGLPMYTDTQYF
TRBV5-8 | CASSPGGGGSNQPQHF
TRBV10-3 | CATGTSGRKQGETQYF
TRBV2 | CASTRTPGDEKLFF
TRBV5-8 | CAGTGLDYEQYF
TRBV9 | CASSVGLSGGTKTQYF
TRBV5-1 | CASSLAGTANYGYTF
TRBV7-2 | CASSLWGVATNEKLFF
TRBV2 | CASKTLTNEKLFF
TRBV5-1 | CASSSGLAPASSYNEQFF
TRBV7-6 | CASSLGRVTNEKLFF
TRBV7-2 | CASSLEPVTTAYEQYF
TRBV7-8 | CASSLNRGSNREYF
TRBV15 | CATARGLAQETQYF
TRBV5-1 | CASSSGTSDYNEQFF
TRBV19 | CASSIGSGRVSQPQHF
TRBV6-4 | CASSEELAGGGYNEQFF
TRBV7-8 | CASSPQVGDNSPLHF
TRBV29-1 | CSVVVGDYGYTF
TRBV5-4 | CASSRRGSGAQETQYF
TRBV29-1 | CSVEATRIGGYTF
TRBV19 | CASSPTGSQPQHF
TRBV6-5 | CASSYLDRAGDGYTF
TRBV4-1 | CASSQEFTSPKFF
TRBV19 | CASSTGRGAYEQYF
TRBV10-2 | CASTSGRFANTGELFF